The T cell receptor (beta chain) described here comes from a study of PD-L1 blockade in urothelial cancer. Study information: Treatment start was followed by blood analysis at 3 weeks (second dose) and again at 6 weeks. The median number of T cells present in blood samples was approximately 130,000.

About this clone: What it binds is unknown.

Study results and caveats: Sub-median blood TCR clonality before treatment predicted longer survival.

Profiling relied on immunoSEQ multiplex PCR, and the TCRdb table lists in-frame clones only, not all of them. In the table there are 30,000 to 45,000 clones, over 70% of which are singletons. V was pared by 7 bases and J by 5 bases, with 1 base of the junction left unmatched. The CDR3 loop spans 11 amino acids. Germline V gives CDR1 LNHDA, CDR2 SQIVND (reference sequence). The sequencing here drew on PBMCs, taken around atezolizumab (anti-PD-L1) treatment. V is TRBV19 and J is TRBJ1-1; 7 nucleotides agree with TRBD1. This TCR derives from a man aged 55 to 69 with urothelial cancer. Here the CDR3 reads CASNRGTEAFF. The CDR3 coding sequence is TGTGCCAGTAACAGGGGAACTGAAGCTTTCTTT.